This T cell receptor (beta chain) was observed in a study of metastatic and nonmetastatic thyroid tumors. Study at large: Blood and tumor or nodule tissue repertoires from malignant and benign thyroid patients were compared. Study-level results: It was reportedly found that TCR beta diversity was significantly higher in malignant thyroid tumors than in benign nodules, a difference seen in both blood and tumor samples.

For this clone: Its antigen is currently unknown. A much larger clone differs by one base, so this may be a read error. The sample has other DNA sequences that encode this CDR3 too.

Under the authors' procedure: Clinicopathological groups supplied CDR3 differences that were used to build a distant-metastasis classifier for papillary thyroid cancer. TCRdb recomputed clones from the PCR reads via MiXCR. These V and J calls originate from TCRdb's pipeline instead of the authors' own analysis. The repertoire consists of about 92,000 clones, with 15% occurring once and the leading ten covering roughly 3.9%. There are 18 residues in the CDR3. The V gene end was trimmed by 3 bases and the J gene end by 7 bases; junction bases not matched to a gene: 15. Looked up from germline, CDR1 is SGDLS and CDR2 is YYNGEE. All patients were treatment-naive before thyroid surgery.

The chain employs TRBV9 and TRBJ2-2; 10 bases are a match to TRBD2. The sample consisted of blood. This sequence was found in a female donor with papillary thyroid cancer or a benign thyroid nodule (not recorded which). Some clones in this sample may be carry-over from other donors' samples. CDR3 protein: CASSASPMLAGVGGELFF. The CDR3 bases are TGTGCCAGCAGCGCTTCCCCCATGCTAGCGGGGGTTGGCGGGGAGCTGTTTTTT.